This T cell receptor (beta chain) was obtained from a study of blood T cell repertoires in COVID-19. Measured with immunoSEQ multiplex PCR; TCRdb has only the in-frame clones, and not every one. The data contain approximately 74,000 clones, about 91% of them seen just once; the ten biggest clones take up 4.8%. From germline, CDR1 is SGHTA and CDR2 FQGNSA. CDR3 length: 13 amino acids. Trimming removed 5 bases at V and 14 bases at J, with 21 bases between. This rearrangement joins TRBV7-2 to TRBJ1-1; possibly TRBD1 for D (5 bases). This clonotype originated in a woman in her sixties or seventies with active COVID-19. The sample consisted of peripheral blood. CDR3 sequence (DNA): TGTGCCAGCAGCGGTACCCGTCAGGGTCCTCCCTTCTTT. It codes for CASSGTRQGPPFF.